Below, one T cell receptor (beta chain) is given with its context. Germline values: CDR1 LGHNA, CDR2 YSLEER. V was pared by 1 base and J by 5 bases, with 7 bases of the junction left unmatched. The CDR3 is 15 amino acids. This entry is derived from a study of cytomegalovirus exposure and HLA in healthy donors. Both 60 Vbeta primers and 13 Jbeta primers went into the PCR. Profiling relied on immunoSEQ multiplex PCR, and the TCRdb table lists in-frame clones only, not all of them. The table gives tens of thousands of clones; the top ten clones make up approximately 0.71% of it. Material for sequencing was PBMCs. This clonotype was obtained from a man younger than 40 in good health and CMV-seronegative. The V call is TRBV4-3, the J call TRBJ1-2; 7 nucleotides align to TRBD1. The CDR3 reads CASSQGQGRSYGYTF. The CDR3 region has the DNA TGCGCCAGCAGCCAAGGACAGGGTCGGAGTTATGGCTACACCTTC.